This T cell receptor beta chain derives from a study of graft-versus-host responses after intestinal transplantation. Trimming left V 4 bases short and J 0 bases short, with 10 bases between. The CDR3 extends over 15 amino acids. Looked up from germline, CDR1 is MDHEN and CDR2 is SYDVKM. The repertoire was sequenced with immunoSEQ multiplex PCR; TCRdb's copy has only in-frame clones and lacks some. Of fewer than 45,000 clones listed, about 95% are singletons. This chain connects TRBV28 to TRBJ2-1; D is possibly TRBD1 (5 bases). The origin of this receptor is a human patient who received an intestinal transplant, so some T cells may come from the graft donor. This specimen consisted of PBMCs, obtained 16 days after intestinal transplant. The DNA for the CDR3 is TGTGCCAGCAGTTCGCGACAGAGCTCCTACAATGAGCAGTTCTTC. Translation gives CASSSRQSSYNEQFF.